Listed here are 17 T cell receptor beta chains from one sample, sequenced in a study of OX40 agonist ivuxolimab in advanced cancers. Sequencing was performed with immunoSEQ multiplex PCR; in TCRdb, only in-frame clones are kept and a portion is missing. This table has around 63,000 clones, around 87% appearing once. The source was CD4+ or CD8+ T cells sorted from blood, collected in a trial of the OX40 agonist ivuxolimab. The receptors originated from an adult with an advanced solid tumor such as melanoma, head and neck, liver or kidney cancer.

The CDR3 loop reads CASKGEGPYEQYF. The CDR3 DNA reads TGTGCCAGCAAGGGGGAAGGACCTTACGAGCAGTACTTC. The rearrangement links TRBV2 to TRBJ2-5; D is possibly TRBD1 (6 bases). TRBJ2-7 explains the end of the DNA better; the J call may be wrong. CDR3 length: 13 residues. Per the germline V gene, CDR1 is SNHLY and CDR2 is FYNNEI.

The chain links TRBV2 to TRBJ2-6, with D possibly matching TRBD1 (5 bases). Germline CDR1 reads SNHLY; CDR2 reads FYNNEI. The CDR3 sequence is 15 residues long. V lost 9 bases and J 0 bases, leaving 12 bases between the germline ends. The CDR3 is CASNPDSSGANVLTF. Written as DNA, the CDR3 is TGTGCCAGTAACCCCGACAGCTCTGGGGCCAACGTCCTGACTTTC.

This clone was seen a single time. The CDR3 DNA reads TGTGCCAGCAGTTACCCGTCTAGTCCCAATGAGCAGTTCTTC. It codes for CASSYPSSPNEQFF. The chain carries TRBV6-5 and TRBJ2-1; D call uncertain. Germline V CDR1 and CDR2: MNHEY, SVGAGI. The V gene lost 2 bases and the J gene lost 6 bases, with 11 bases spanning the gap. This CDR3 spans 14 amino acids.

The rearrangement uses TRBV4-2 and TRBJ2-3; no clear D gene. The CDR3 extends over 16 amino acids. Per germline, CDR1 LGHNA and CDR2 YNFKEQ. The germline V and J ends were trimmed by 7 bases and 2 bases, with 19 bases remaining between them. As DNA, the CDR3 is TGTGCCAGCACCACCCGAACGGCGAGCAACACAGATACGCAGTATTTT. It encodes CASTTRTASNTDTQYF.

The genes are TRBV6-1 and TRBJ1-2; weak D call: TRBD1 (5 bases). The CDR3 loop spans 14 amino acids. With 6 bases removed from V and 0 bases from J, the gap between germline ends came to 11 bases. Per germline, CDR1 MNHNS and CDR2 SASEGT. In DNA, the CDR3 is TGTGCCAGCAGCCTGACAGTAACTAACTATGGCTACACCTTC. Its translation is CASSLTVTNYGYTF.

Comment on this clone: The sample has other DNA sequences that encode this CDR3 too. The CDR3 bases are TGTGCCAGTAGTATAAGTCGTGGGGAGACCCAGTACTTC. It specifies CASSISRGETQYF. The J gene is TRBJ2-5, the V gene TRBV19; no clear D. CDR1 and CDR2 (germline): LNHDA, SQIVND (reference sequence). The CDR3 extends over 13 amino acids. V lost 2 bases to trimming and J lost 5 bases, with 9 bases between them. Supplemented by reference TRBV19 and TRBJ2-5, the full variable domain reads DGGITQSPKYLFRKEGQNVTLSCEQNLNHDAMYWYRQDPGQGLRLIYYSQIVNDFQKGDIAEGYSVSREKKESFPLTVTSAQKNPTAFYLCASSISRGETQYFGPGTRLLVL.

The chain's CDR3 is CASSSGDTEAFF. CDR3 DNA: TGTGCCAGCAGCTCGGGGGACACTGAAGCTTTCTTT. The chain carries TRBV5-4 and TRBJ1-1, with D perhaps matching TRBD1 (5 bases). Per the germline V gene, CDR1 is SGHNT and CDR2 is YYREEE (reference sequence). V dropped 3 bases and J dropped 3 bases, with 6 bases sitting between them. CDR3 size: 12 residues.

This chain links TRBV4-1 with TRBJ2-3; 9 positions agree with TRBD2. V was clipped by 2 bases and J by 2 bases; unmatched bases: 5. This CDR3 contains 16 residues. Germline values: CDR1 MGHRA, CDR2 YSYEKL. The CDR3 nucleotides are TGCGCCAGCAGCCAATTAGCGGGAGTCTCCACAGATACGCAGTATTTT. Translated, it gives CASSQLAGVSTDTQYF.

The chain recombines TRBV9 with TRBJ2-1, with D possibly matching TRBD2 (6 bases). There are 16 residues in the CDR3. The V end was cut by 0 bases, the J end by 8 bases, with 18 bases between. Germline CDR1 reads SGDLS; CDR2 reads YYNGEE. CDR3 residues: CASSVAEGRYFDEQFF. The CDR3 DNA is TGTGCCAGCAGCGTAGCGGAGGGGCGATATTTCGATGAGCAGTTCTTC. Full variable domain (missing parts from reference TRBV9 and TRBJ2-1): DSGVTQTPKHLITATGQRVTLRCSPRSGDLSVYWYQQSLDQGLQFLIQYYNGEERAKGNILERFSAQQFPDLHSELNLSSLELGDSALYFCASSVAEGRYFDEQFFGPGTRLTVL.

The chain has TRBV6-5 and TRBJ2-5; 8 bases align to TRBD2. The V gene's germline CDR1 is MNHEY and CDR2 SVGAGI. The ends lost 10 bases at V and 5 bases at J; junction bases unmatched: 6. The CDR3 runs 12 residues. The CDR3, as DNA: TGTGCCACCGGGGGGGGCGGGGAGACCCAGTACTTC. As protein: CATGGGGETQYF.

V usage is TRBV7-2 and J usage is TRBJ1-1; tentative D call: TRBD1 (5 bases). From germline, CDR1 is SGHTA and CDR2 FQGNSA. This CDR3 comprises 18 residues. Trimming cost V 5 bases and J 2 bases, with 24 bases left between them. The CDR3 here is CASSRGLGWIGKNTEAFF. CDR3 nucleotide sequence: TGTGCCAGCAGCCGGGGGTTGGGGTGGATAGGCAAAAACACTGAAGCTTTCTTT. The full variable domain, its missing parts supplied by reference TRBV7-2 and TRBJ1-1, is GAGVSQSPSNKVTEKGKDVELRCDPISGHTALYWYRQSLGQGLEFLIYFQGNSAPDKSGLPSDRFSAERTGGSVSTLTIQRTQQEDSAVYLCASSRGLGWIGKNTEAFFGQGTRLTVV.

The rearrangement uses TRBV11-2 and TRBJ1-3; 8 nucleotides line up with TRBD1. Germline CDR1 is SGHAT and CDR2 is FQNNGV. With V trimmed by 5 bases and J by 9 bases, 15 bases remained unmatched. The CDR3 loop spans 16 amino acids. The CDR3 loop reads CASSRSPGTGIGTIYF. In nucleotides, the CDR3 is TGTGCCAGCAGCCGATCCCCCGGGACAGGTATTGGCACCATATATTTT.

V usage is TRBV5-6 and J usage is TRBJ1-2; 8 bases are shared with TRBD1. Germline CDR1 and CDR2: SGHDT and YYEEEE. There are 18 residues in the CDR3. Trimming took 0 bases from V and 2 from J; bases not matched to a gene: 12. CDR3 sequence: CASSLGGGTGESNYGYTF. In DNA form, the CDR3 reads TGTGCCAGCAGCTTGGGGGGTGGGACAGGCGAATCGAACTATGGCTACACCTTC.

The chain is built from TRBV28 and TRBJ1-4; D is possibly TRBD1 (6 bases). CDR3 length: 15 residues. Germline CDR1 reads MDHEN; CDR2 reads SYDVKM. Trimming stripped 6 bases from V and 7 bases from J, with 18 bases between. This CDR3 reads CASSTSGGRGEKLFF. CDR3 DNA: TGTGCCAGCAGCACCTCGGGGGGCAGGGGTGAAAAACTGTTTTTT. The full variable domain, in which reference TRBV28 and TRBJ1-4 provide the parts outside the CDR3, is DVKVTQSSRYLVKRTGEKVFLECVQDMDHENMFWYRQDPGLGLRLIYFSYDVKMKEKGDIPEGYSVSREKKERFSLILESASTNQTSMYLCASSTSGGRGEKLFFGSGTQLSVL.

The rearrangement uses TRBV18 and TRBJ2-7, with 12 nucleotides matching TRBD2. Germline CDR1 and CDR2: KGHSH and LQKENI. J lost 2 bases, V lost 3 bases, and 5 bases had no gene match. This CDR3 has 16 amino acids. In DNA, the CDR3 is TGTGCCAGCTCACCTGGACTAGCGGGATTAGCCTACGAGCAGTACTTC. Translation gives CASSPGLAGLAYEQYF.

The chain joins TRBV5-1 to TRBJ2-3, with TRBD1 identical over 10 bases. Germline assignment: CDR1 SGHRS and CDR2 YFSETQ. The CDR3 is made up of 14 amino acids. V dropped 3 bases and J dropped 5; count of bases not matched to a gene: 3. CDR3 coding DNA: TGCGCCAGCAGCTCGACAGGGGGCATAGATACGCAGTATTTT. Residues: CASSSTGGIDTQYF.

This sequence joins TRBV7-7 and TRBJ2-2, with TRBD2 as a possible D gene (5 bases). Trimming stripped 11 bases from V and 7 bases from J, with 11 bases between. This CDR3 has 11 residues. The germline gives CDR1 SSHAT, CDR2 FNYEAQ (reference sequence). As DNA, the CDR3 is TGTGCCTCACGGGGAAACGGGGAGCTGTTTTTT. As protein: CASRGNGELFF.